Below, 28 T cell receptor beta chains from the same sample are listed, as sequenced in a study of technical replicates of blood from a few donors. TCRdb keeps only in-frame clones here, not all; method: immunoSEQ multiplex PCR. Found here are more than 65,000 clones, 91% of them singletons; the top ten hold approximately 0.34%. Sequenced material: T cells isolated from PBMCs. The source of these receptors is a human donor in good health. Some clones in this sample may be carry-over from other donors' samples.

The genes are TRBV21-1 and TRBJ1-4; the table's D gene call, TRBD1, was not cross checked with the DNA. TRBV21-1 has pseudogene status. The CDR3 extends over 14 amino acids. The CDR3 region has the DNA TGTGCCAGCAGGACAGGGGGCCATAATGAAAAACTGTTTTTT. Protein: CASRTGGHNEKLFF.

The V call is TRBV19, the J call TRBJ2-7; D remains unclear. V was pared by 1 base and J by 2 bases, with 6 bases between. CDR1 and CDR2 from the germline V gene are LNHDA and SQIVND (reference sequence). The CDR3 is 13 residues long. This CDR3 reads CASSIGPPYEQYF. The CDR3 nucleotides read TGTGCCAGTAGTATAGGGCCACCCTACGAGCAGTACTTC.

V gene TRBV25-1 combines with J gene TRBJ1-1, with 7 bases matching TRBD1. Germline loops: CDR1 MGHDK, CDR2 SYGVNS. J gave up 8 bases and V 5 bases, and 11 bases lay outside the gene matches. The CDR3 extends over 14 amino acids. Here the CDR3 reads CASSLPGGVEEAFF. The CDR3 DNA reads TGTGCCAGCAGTCTACCAGGGGGTGTAGAAGAAGCTTTCTTT.

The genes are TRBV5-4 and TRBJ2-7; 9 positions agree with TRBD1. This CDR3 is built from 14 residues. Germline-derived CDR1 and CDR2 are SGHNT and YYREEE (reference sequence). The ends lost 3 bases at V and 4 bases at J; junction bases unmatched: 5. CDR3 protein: CASSYGTGMYEQYF. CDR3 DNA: TGTGCCAGCAGCTACGGGACAGGGATGTACGAGCAGTACTTC.

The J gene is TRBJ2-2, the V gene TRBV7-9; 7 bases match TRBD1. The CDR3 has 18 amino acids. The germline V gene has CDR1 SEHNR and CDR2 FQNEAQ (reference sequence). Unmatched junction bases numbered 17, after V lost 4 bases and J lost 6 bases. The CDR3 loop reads CASSSYPSRDSWPGELFF. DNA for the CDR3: TGTGCCAGCAGCTCTTATCCATCCCGGGACAGCTGGCCCGGGGAGCTGTTTTTT.

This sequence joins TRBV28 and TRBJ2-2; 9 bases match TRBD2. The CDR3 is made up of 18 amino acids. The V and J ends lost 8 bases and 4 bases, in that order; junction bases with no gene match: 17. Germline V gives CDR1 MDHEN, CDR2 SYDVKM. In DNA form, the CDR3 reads TGTGCCAGCCTTTCCCCGTCGGCGGGAGGGCCGGTCACCGGGGAGCTGTTTTTT. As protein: CASLSPSAGGPVTGELFF. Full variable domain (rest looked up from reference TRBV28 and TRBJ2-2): DVKVTQSSRYLVKRTGEKVFLECVQDMDHENMFWYRQDPGLGLRLIYFSYDVKMKEKGDIPEGYSVSREKKERFSLILESASTNQTSMYLCASLSPSAGGPVTGELFFGEGSRLTVL.

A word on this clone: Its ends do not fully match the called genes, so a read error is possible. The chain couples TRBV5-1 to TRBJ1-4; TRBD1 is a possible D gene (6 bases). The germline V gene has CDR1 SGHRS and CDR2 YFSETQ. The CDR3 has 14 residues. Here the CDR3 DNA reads TGCGCCAGCAGCTCCGGGACATGGAATGACAAACTGTTTTTT. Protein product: CASSSGTWNDKLFF.

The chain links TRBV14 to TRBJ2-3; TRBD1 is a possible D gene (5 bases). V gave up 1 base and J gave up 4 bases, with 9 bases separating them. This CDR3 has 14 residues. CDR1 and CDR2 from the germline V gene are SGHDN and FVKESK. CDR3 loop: CASSQATAPDTQYF. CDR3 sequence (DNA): TGTGCCAGCAGCCAAGCGACAGCCCCAGATACGCAGTATTTT.

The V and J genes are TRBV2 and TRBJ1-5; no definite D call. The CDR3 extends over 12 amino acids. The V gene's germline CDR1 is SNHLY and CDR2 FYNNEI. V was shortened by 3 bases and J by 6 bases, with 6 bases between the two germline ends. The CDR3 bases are TGTGCCAGCAGTGACGAGATTCAGCCCCAGCATTTT. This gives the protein CASSDEIQPQHF.

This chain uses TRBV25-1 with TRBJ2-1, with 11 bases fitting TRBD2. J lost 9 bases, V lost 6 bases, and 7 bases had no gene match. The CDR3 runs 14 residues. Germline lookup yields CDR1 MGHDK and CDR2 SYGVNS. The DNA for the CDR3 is TGTGCCAGCAGCTATAGCGGGAGGGCCTTTGAGCAGTTCTTC. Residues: CASSYSGRAFEQFF.

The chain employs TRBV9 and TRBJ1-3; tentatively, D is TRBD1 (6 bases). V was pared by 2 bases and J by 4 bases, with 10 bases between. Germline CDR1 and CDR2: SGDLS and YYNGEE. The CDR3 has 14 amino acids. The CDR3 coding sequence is TGTGCCAGCAGCGTCGGACAGAAAGGAAACACCATATATTTT. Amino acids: CASSVGQKGNTIYF. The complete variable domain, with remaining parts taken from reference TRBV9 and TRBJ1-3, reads DSGVTQTPKHLITATGQRVTLRCSPRSGDLSVYWYQQSLDQGLQFLIQYYNGEERAKGNILERFSAQQFPDLHSELNLSSLELGDSALYFCASSVGQKGNTIYFGEGSWLTVV.

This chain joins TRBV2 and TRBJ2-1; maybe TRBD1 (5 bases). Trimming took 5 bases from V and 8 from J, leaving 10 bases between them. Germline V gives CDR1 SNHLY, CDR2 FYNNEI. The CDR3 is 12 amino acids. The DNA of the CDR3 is TGTGCCAGCAGTAACAGGTTCCATGAGCAGTTCTTC. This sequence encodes CASSNRFHEQFF. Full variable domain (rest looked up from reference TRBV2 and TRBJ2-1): EPEVTQTPSHQVTQMGQEVILRCVPISNHLYFYWYRQILGQKVEFLVSFYNNEISEKSEIFDDQFSVERPDGSNFTLKIRSTKLEDSAMYFCASSNRFHEQFFGPGTRLTVL.

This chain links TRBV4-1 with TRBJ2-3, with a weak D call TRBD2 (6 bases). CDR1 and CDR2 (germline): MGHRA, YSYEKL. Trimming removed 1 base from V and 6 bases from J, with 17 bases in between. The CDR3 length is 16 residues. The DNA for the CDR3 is TGCGCCAGCAGCCAAGTACGGGACTCCCCCTGGGATACGCAGTATTTT. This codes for CASSQVRDSPWDTQYF.

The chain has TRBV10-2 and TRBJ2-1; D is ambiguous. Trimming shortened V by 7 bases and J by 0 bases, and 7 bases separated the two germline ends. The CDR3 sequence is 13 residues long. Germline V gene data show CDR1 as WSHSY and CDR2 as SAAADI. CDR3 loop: CASTRSSYNEQFF. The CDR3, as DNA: TGCGCCAGCACACGGAGCTCCTACAATGAGCAGTTCTTC.

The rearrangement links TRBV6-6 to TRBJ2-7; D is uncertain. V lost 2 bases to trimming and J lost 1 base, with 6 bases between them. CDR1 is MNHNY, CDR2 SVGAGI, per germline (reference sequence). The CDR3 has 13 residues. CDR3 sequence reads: CASSYGISYEQYF. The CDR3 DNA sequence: TGTGCCAGCAGTTACGGCATTTCCTACGAGCAGTACTTC.

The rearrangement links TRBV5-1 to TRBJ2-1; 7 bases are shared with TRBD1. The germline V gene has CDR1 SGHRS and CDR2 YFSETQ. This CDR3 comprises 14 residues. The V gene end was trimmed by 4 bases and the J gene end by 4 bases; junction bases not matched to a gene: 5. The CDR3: CASSTGTAYNEQFF. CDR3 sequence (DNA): TGCGCCAGCAGCACCGGGACAGCTTACAATGAGCAGTTCTTC. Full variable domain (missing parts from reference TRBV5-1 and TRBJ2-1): KAGVTQTPRYLIKTRGQQVTLSCSPISGHRSVSWYQQTPGQGLQFLFEYFSETQRNKGNFPGRFSGRQFSNSRSEMNVSTLELGDSALYLCASSTGTAYNEQFFGPGTRLTVL.

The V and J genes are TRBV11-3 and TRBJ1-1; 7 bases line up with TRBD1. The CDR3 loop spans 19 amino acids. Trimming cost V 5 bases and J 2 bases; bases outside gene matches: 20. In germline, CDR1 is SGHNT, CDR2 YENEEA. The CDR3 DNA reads TGTGCCAGCAGCCGACCGCGGACGATCGAGACAGGGCTTAACACTGAAGCTTTCTTT. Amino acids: CASSRPRTIETGLNTEAFF.

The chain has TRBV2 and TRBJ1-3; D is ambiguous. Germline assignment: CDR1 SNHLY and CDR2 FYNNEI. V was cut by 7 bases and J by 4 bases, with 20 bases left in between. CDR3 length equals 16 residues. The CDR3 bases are TGTGCCAGCAAAGGAGGCAGAACCGGGCAAGGAAACACCATATATTTT. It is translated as CASKGGRTGQGNTIYF.

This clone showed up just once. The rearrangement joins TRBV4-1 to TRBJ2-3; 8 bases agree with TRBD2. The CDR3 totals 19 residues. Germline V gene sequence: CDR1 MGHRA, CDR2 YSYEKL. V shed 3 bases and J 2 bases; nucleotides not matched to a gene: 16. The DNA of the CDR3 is TGCGCCAGCAGCCATCAGATAGGTCGTTCGGGGGGGAACACAGATACGCAGTATTTT. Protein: CASSHQIGRSGGNTDTQYF.

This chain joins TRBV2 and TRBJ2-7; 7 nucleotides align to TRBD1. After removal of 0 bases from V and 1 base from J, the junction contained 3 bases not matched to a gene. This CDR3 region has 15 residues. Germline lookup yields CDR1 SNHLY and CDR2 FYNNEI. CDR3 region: CASSEAGDRSYEQYF. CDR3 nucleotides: TGTGCCAGCAGTGAAGCTGGGGACAGATCCTACGAGCAGTACTTC.

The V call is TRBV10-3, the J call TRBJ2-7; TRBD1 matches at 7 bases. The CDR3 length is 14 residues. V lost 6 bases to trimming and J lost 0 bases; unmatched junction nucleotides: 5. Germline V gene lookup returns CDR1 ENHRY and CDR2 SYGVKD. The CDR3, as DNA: TGTGCCATCAGGGGACAGACATCCTCCTACGAGCAGTACTTC. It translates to CAIRGQTSSYEQYF.

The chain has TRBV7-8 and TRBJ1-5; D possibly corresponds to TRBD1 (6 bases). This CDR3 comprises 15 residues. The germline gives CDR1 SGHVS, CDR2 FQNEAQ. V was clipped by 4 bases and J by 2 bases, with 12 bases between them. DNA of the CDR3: TGTGCCAGCAGCTCATACAGGGTAGGCAATCAGCCCCAGCATTTT. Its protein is CASSSYRVGNQPQHF. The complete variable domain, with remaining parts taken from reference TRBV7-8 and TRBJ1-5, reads GAGVSQSPRYKVAKRGQDVALRCDPISGHVSLFWYQQALGQGPEFLTYFQNEAQLDKSGLPSDRFFAERPEGSVSTLKIQRTQQEDSAVYLCASSSYRVGNQPQHFGDGTRLSIL.

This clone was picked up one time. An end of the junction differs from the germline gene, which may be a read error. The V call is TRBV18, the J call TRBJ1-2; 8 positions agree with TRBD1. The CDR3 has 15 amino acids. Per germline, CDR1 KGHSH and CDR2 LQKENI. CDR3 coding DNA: TGTGCCAGCTCAACACCCGAGAGGGGGACAGGTGGCTACACCTTC. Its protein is CASSTPERGTGGYTF.

DNA for the CDR3: TGCGCCAGCAGCCAAGATGCGCTTGGGGACAGGTTGAAGGGCACTGAAGCTTTCTTT. This gives the protein CASSQDALGDRLKGTEAFF. V and J are TRBV4-1 and TRBJ1-1, with TRBD1 identical over 8 bases. After removal of 0 bases from V and 4 bases from J, the junction contained 16 bases not matched to a gene. The CDR3 extends over 19 amino acids. CDR1 is MGHRA and CDR2 is YSYEKL in the germline V gene.

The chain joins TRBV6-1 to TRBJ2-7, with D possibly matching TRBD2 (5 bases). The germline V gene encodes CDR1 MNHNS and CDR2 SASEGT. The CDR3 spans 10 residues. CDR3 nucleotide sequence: TGTGTCGCGGGTGGGTTCGAGCAGTACTTC. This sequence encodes CVAGGFEQYF.

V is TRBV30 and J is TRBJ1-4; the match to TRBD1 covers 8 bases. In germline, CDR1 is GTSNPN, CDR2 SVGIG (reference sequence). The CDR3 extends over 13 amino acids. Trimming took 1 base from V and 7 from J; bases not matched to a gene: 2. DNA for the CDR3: TGTGCCTGGAGTGGGACAGGGCTTGAAAAACTGTTTTTT. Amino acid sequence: CAWSGTGLEKLFF.

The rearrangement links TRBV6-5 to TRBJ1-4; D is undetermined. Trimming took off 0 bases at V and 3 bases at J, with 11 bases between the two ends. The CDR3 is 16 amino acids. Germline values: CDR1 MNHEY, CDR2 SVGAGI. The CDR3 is CASSYSGVRANEKLFF. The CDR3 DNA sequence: TGTGCCAGCAGTTACTCAGGCGTGCGGGCTAATGAAAAACTGTTTTTT.

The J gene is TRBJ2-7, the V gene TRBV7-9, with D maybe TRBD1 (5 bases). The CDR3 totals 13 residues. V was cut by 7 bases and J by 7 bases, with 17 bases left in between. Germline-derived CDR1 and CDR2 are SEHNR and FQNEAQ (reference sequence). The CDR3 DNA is TGTGCCAGCATCCAAGGTATAGGGGCTGAGCAGTACTTC. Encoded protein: CASIQGIGAEQYF.